Below are 8 T cell receptor beta chains sequenced from a single sample in a study of cytomegalovirus exposure and HLA in healthy donors. 60 Vbeta and 13 Jbeta primers were used in PCR. Profiled with immunoSEQ multiplex PCR; TCRdb holds only in-frame clones, not every one. The repertoire holds 110,000 to 150,000 clones, with roughly 80% as singletons. The sample consisted of PBMCs. These receptors were collected from a middle-aged woman in good health and CMV-seronegative.

The table lists this clone with a few counts. The rearrangement links TRBV11-2 to TRBJ1-1; the D is unclear. V lost 2 bases and J 0 bases, leaving 4 bases between the germline ends. The CDR3 totals 13 residues. Germline CDR1 and CDR2: SGHAT and FQNNGV. CDR3 DNA sequence: TGTGCCAGCAGCTTACAGTTGAACACTGAAGCTTTCTTT. Translation: CASSLQLNTEAFF.

The J gene is TRBJ2-4, the V gene TRBV28; possibly TRBD1 for D (5 bases). The CDR3 runs to 13 residues. The V gene lost 7 bases and the J gene lost 11 bases, with 18 bases spanning the gap. CDR1 and CDR2 (germline): MDHEN, SYDVKM. The CDR3 DNA sequence: TGTGCCAGCATGGCTCCGCAGGGATGGGTTCAGTACTTC. It encodes CASMAPQGWVQYF.

The chain employs TRBV6-5 and TRBJ1-3; a possible D gene is TRBD1 (6 bases). The CDR3 has 15 amino acids. Between the trimmed V and J ends, which lost 0 bases and 3 bases, there was a span of 9 bases. CDR1 is MNHEY, CDR2 SVGAGI, per germline. The CDR3 DNA follows: TGTGCCAGCAGTTACTCTCAGGGGCTTGGAAACACCATATATTTT. It codes for CASSYSQGLGNTIYF.

The CDR3 spells CGTGTESTEAFF. CDR3 sequence (DNA): TGTGGAACCGGGACTGAGAGCACTGAAGCTTTCTTT. The rearrangement links TRBV19 to TRBJ1-1; TRBD1 is a possible D gene (5 bases). The germline V gene encodes CDR1 LNHDA and CDR2 SQIVND (reference sequence). The CDR3 contains 12 residues.

The genes are TRBV6-1 and TRBJ2-3; D gene ambiguous. Looked up from germline, CDR1 is MNHNS and CDR2 is SASEGT. The CDR3 consists of 16 residues. Trimming took off 0 bases at V and 2 bases at J, with 12 bases between the two ends. CDR3 sequence (DNA): TGTGCCAGCAGTGAAGCAATGGCAGTTCTCACAGATACGCAGTATTTT. Translating it yields CASSEAMAVLTDTQYF.

V gene TRBV5-1 combines with J gene TRBJ2-7; TRBD1 aligns across 7 bases. Germline CDR1 reads SGHRS; CDR2 reads YFSETQ. The CDR3 is 16 residues long. Losses at the gene ends were 0 bases for V and 0 bases for J; bases not matched to a gene: 6. CDR3 sequence reads: CASSLGGTGVSYEQYF. The CDR3 nucleotides read TGCGCCAGCAGCTTGGGGGGAACAGGGGTCTCCTACGAGCAGTACTTC.

Many counts were recorded for this clone. CDR3 nucleotides: TGTGCCAGCAGTGAATGGACAGGTCCCAACTATGGCTACACCTTC. Protein product: CASSEWTGPNYGYTF. The chain links TRBV6-1 to TRBJ1-2; 7 nucleotides agree with TRBD1. The CDR3 extends over 15 amino acids. Trimming at V came to 2 bases and at J to 2 bases, leaving 5 bases not matched to a gene. Germline CDR1 and CDR2: MNHNS and SASEGT.

On this clone itself: This sample also contains other DNA sequences that code for the same CDR3. The CDR3 region has the DNA TGTGCCAGCAGTGAGAGGGTTTGGACTGAAGCTTTCTTT. Translated: CASSERVWTEAFF. V usage is TRBV6-1 and J usage is TRBJ1-1; D gene unclear. The V gene lost 3 bases and the J gene lost 5 bases, with 10 bases spanning the gap. Germline V gene data show CDR1 as MNHNS and CDR2 as SASEGT. This CDR3 spans 13 amino acids.